This TCR beta chain emerged from a study of T-cell memory formation after mild COVID-19. Turning to the study itself: Largely, TCR clusters stayed within a single donor.

Study results and caveats: Mostly located in CM and EM were contracting CD4+ clones, with contracting CD8+ clones located in EMRA. Contracting clones from day 15 to 85 showed balanced CD4/CD8; later expanders favored CD4+. The second-wave clones peaking on day 37 were not confirmed as SARS-CoV-2-specific.

TCRdb recomputed calls from the 5' RACE reads with MiXCR, one row per CDR3 protein. This sample has more than 200,000 distinct CDR3 sequences; less than 20% occur once, and the top ten carry approximately 3.5%. Trimming stripped 3 bases from V and 7 bases from J, with 16 bases between. From germline, CDR1 is MNHNY and CDR2 SVGAGI (reference sequence). The CDR3 contains 15 residues. This clonotype was seen a few times. Antigen unknown. The chain joins TRBV6-6 to TRBJ1-5; a weak D match, TRBD1 (5 bases). The TCR comes from a man younger than 35 who had mild COVID-19 (a few samples of this study predate the infection). Cell type and time point are not known. The source material was PBMCs or a T cell subset sorted from them (not recorded which). DNA for the CDR3: TGTGCCAGCAGTTATAGGTTAGGGGCACAGCAGCCCCAGCATTTT. It codes for CASSYRLGAQQPQHF.